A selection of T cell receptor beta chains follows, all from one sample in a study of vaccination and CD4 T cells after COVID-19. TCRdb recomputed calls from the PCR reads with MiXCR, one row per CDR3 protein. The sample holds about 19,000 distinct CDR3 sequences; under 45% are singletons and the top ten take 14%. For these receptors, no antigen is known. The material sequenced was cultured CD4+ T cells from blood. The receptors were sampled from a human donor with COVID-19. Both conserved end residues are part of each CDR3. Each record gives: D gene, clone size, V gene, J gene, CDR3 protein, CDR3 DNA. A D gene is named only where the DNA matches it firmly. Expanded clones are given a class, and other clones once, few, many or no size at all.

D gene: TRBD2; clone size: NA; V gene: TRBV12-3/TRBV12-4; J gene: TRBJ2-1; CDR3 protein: CASSRGTSGGRYNEQFF; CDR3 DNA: TGTGCCAGCAGTCGAGGGACTAGCGGGGGCCGCTACAATGAGCAGTTCTTC
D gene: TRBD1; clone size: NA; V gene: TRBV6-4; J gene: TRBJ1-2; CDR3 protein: CASRAETGGNYGYTF; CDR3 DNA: TGTGCCAGCAGGGCCGAGACAGGGGGAAACTATGGCTACACCTTC
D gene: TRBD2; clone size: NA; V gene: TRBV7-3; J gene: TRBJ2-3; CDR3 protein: CASSLTSGGTDTQYF; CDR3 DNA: TGTGCCAGCAGCTTGACTAGCGGGGGCACAGATACGCAGTATTTT
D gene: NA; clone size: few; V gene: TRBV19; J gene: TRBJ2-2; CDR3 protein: CASIWENTGELFF; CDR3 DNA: TGTGCCAGTATCTGGGAGAACACCGGGGAGCTGTTTTTT
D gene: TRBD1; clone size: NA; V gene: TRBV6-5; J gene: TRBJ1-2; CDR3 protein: CASSYPDRGNGYTF; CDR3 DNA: TGTGCCAGCAGTTACCCGGACAGGGGGAATGGCTACACCTTC
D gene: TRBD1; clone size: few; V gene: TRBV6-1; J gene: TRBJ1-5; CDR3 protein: CAIHRGGTTVFPNQPQHF; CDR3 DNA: TGTGCCATACACAGGGGAGGAACCACTGTTTTCCCAAATCAGCCCCAGCATTTT
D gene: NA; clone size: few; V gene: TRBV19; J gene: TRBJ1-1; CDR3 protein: CASSIDLGLNTEAFF; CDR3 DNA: TGTGCCAGTAGTATAGATCTGGGGCTGAACACTGAAGCTTTCTTT
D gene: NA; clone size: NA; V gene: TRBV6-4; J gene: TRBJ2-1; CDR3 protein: CASSETGSSYNEQFF; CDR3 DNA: TGTGCCAGCAGTGAAACGGGGAGCTCCTACAATGAGCAGTTCTTC
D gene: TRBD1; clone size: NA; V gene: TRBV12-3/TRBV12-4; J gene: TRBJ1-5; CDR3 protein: CASSLDRGAEGRGSALQPQHF; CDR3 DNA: TGTGCCAGCAGTTTAGACAGGGGAGCCGAAGGGCGTGGGTCGGCTCTTCAGCCCCAGCATTTT
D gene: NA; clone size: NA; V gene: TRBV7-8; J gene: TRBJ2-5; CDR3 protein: CASSFGGAGETQYF; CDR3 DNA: TGTGCCAGCAGCTTTGGGGGGGCGGGAGAGACCCAGTACTTC
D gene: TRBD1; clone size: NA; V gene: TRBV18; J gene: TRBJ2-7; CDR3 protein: CASSPAGQGFYEQYF; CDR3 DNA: TGTGCCAGCTCACCAGCGGGACAGGGGTTCTACGAGCAGTACTTC
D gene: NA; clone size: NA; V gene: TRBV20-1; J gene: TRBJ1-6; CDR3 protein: CSARTPVDKGTPLHF; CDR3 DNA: TGCAGTGCTAGAACCCCGGTGGACAAAGGGACACCCCTCCACTTT
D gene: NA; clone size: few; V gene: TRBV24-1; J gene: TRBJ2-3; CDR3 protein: CATSDRTSLDTQYF; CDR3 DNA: TGTGCCACCAGTGATCGGACATCCTTAGATACGCAGTATTTT
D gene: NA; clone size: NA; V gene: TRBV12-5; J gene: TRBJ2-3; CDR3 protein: CASGLGSGGTDTQYF; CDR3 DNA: TGTGCTAGTGGTTTGGGCTCGGGCGGCACAGATACGCAGTATTTT
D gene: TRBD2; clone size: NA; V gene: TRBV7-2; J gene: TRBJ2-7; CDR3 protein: CASSLGVGGASYEQYF; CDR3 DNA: TGTGCCAGCAGCTTAGGAGTCGGGGGGGCCTCCTACGAGCAGTACTTC
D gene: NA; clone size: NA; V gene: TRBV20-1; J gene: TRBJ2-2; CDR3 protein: CSARWRDSGNSGELFF; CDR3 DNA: TGCAGTGCTCGATGGAGGGACAGTGGAAACAGCGGGGAGCTGTTTTTT
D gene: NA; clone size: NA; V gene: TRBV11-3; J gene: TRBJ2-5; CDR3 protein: CASSLSGLETQYF; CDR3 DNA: TGTGCCAGCAGCTTATCGGGGCTAGAGACCCAGTACTTC
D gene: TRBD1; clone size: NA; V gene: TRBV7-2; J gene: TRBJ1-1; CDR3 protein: CASSRTGGSGAFF; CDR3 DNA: TGTGCCAGCAGCCGGACAGGGGGCTCCGGAGCTTTCTTT
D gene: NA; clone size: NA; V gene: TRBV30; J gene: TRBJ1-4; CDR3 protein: CAWSVGGGGEKLFF; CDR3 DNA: TGTGCCTGGAGTGTTGGCGGGGGAGGCGAAAAACTGTTTTTT
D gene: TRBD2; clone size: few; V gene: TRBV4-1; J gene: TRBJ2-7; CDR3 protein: CASSQGAGGTYEQYF; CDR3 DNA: TGCGCCAGCAGCCAGGGAGCGGGGGGCACCTACGAGCAGTACTTC
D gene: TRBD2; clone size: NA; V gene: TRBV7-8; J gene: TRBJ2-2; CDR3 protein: CASSLGYPSSGNTGELFF; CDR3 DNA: TGTGCCAGCAGCCTCGGGTACCCTTCTAGCGGGAACACCGGGGAGCTGTTTTTT
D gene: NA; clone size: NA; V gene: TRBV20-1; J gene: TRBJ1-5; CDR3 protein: CSSIGERNQPQHF; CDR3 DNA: TGCAGTTCCATAGGGGAGCGCAATCAGCCCCAGCATTTT
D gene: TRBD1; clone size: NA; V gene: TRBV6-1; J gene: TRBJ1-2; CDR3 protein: CASSPSHGQGVGYGYTF; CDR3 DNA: TGTGCCAGCAGTCCCTCCCACGGACAGGGTGTTGGCTATGGCTACACCTTC
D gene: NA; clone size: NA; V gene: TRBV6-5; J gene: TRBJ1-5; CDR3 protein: CASSSSGVRNQPQHF; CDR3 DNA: TGTGCCAGCAGTTCCTCAGGGGTTCGGAATCAGCCCCAGCATTTT
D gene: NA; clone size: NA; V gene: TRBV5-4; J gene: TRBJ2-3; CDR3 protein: CATRAASSTDTQYF; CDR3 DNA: TGTGCCACAAGGGCTGCGTCTAGCACAGATACGCAGTATTTT
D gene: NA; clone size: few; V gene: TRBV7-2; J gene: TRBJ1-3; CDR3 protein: CASSLRTTGNSGNTIYF; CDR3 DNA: TGTGCCAGCAGCTTACGTACCACGGGGAACTCTGGAAACACCATATATTTT
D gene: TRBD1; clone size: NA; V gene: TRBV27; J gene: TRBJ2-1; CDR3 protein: CATSRDRAYNEQFF; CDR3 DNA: TGTGCCACCTCCCGGGACAGGGCGTACAATGAGCAGTTCTTC
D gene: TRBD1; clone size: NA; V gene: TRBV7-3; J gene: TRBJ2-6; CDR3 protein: CASSRTGLGANVLTF; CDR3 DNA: TGTGCCAGCAGCCGGACAGGGCTCGGGGCCAACGTCCTGACTTTC
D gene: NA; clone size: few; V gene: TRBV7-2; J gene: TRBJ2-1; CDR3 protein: CASSLEAGVGGSDEQFF; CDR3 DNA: TGTGCCAGCAGCTTAGAGGCAGGCGTTGGAGGGTCGGATGAGCAGTTCTTC
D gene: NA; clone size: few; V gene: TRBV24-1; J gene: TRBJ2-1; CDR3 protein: CATSDRSQSLGNEQFF; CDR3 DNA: TGTGCCACCAGTGACCGCAGTCAGTCCCTCGGCAATGAGCAGTTCTTC
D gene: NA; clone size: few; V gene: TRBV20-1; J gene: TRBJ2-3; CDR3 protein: CSASGSGGIITDTQYF; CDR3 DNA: TGCAGTGCTAGCGGGAGTGGTGGCATTATTACCGATACGCAGTATTTT